This TCR beta chain appears in the sequencing data of a study of graft-versus-host responses after intestinal transplantation. Profiling relied on immunoSEQ multiplex PCR, and the TCRdb table lists in-frame clones only, not all of them. The sample has 20,000 to 25,000 clones; around 47% are singletons. Responders (about 200,000, CFSE-labeled) were co-plated with about 200,000 irradiated, violet-dye-labeled stimulators. The receptor's source is a human patient who was an organ donor for intestinal transplantation. The sequencing used alloreactive CD8+ T cells from a mixed lymphocyte reaction culture, collected before transplantation. Subset of the sample: CFSE-low proliferating T cells sorted from roughly six-day pre-transplant mixed lymphocyte reaction (GvH or HvG direction).

The chain's CDR3 is CASSPLLLGTQYF. CDR3 coding DNA: TGTGCCAGCTCCCCCCTTCTACTAGGGACCCAGTACTTC. The chain couples TRBV18 to TRBJ2-5, with D possibly matching TRBD2 (5 bases). Germline assignment: CDR1 KGHSH and CDR2 LQKENI. CDR3 length equals 13 residues. Trimming shortened V by 6 bases and J by 7 bases, and 15 bases separated the two germline ends.